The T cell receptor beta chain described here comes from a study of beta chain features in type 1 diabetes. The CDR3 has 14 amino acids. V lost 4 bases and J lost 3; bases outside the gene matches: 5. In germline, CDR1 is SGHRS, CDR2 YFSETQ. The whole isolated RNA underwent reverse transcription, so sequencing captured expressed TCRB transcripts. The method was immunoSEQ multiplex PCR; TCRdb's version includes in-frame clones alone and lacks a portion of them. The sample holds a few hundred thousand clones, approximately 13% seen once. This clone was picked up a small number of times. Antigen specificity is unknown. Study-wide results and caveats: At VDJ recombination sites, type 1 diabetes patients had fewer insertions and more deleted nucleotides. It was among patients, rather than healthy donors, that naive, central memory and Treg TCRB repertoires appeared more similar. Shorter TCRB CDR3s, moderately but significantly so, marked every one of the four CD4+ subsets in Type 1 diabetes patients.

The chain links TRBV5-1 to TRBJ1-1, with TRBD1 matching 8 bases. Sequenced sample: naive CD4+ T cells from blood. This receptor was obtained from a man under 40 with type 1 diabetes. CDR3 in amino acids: CASSHGQGDTEAFF. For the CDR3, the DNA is TGCGCCAGCAGCCATGGACAGGGCGACACTGAAGCTTTCTTT.